The rows below give T cell receptor beta chains drawn from one sample of a study of shared clonotypes between healthy human individuals. Data came from immunoSEQ multiplex PCR; TCRdb stores just in-frame clones and leaves some out. The table shows about 480,000 clones, with almost 80% occurring only once. Sequencing was done on a sample of PBMCs. Every receptor here comes from a woman in her forties in good health. Some clones in this sample may be carry-over from other donors' samples. The conserved cysteine and the conserved F or W are not part of the CDR3 here. Some rows have no size entry. The others give once, few or many, or a class for an expanded clone.

CDR3 protein	clone size	V gene
ASSVSEGQPQH	NA	TRBV9
SVETLRGQYIGGYT	NA	TRBV29-1
ASRRETNTGELF	NA	TRBV5-1
ASTLRASGRVTDTQY	NA	TRBV5-1
ASSLIPWEHNEQF	NA	TRBV7-3
ASSQAKLLGDEQF	NA	TRBV14
ASSLGGQANYGYT	NA	TRBV5-4
ASSPRGKGTEAF	NA	TRBV19
ASSLLAGDAYEQY	NA	TRBV5-1
ASNPGQHNEKLF	NA	TRBV19
ASRRLGEFNEQF	NA	TRBV2
ASTTGGYEQY	NA	TRBV28
ASPGTGKGNYEQY	few	TRBV10-1
ASSYPGRGMTGELF	NA	TRBV7-2
ASSETGTGWGAF	NA	TRBV6-1
ASSLGASTYEQY	NA	TRBV5-4
ASSSGLGSSIQY	many	TRBV7-6
AWSNYGYT	NA	TRBV21-1
SLRQGAGETQY	NA	TRBV29-1
ASSLSAGGGTDTQY	NA	TRBV7-3
ASRLAGASDTQY	NA	TRBV27
ASSKSLAEPYEQY	NA	TRBV5-1
ASSFVAGRSETQY	NA	TRBV7-9
ASRPSGRAREQY	NA	TRBV28
ASSLGRLADLGNEQF	NA	TRBV7-2
ASSQGRREVGELF	NA	TRBV4-1
SVLGTGVEKLF	NA	TRBV29-1
ASSPPTGLYGYT	few	TRBV18
ASSPRGGVSAF	many	TRBV18
ASSFRAGYNSPLH	NA	TRBV28
SVVMTEGSEAF	NA	TRBV29-1
ASMGAGSEAF	NA	TRBV2
ASSQGGGESYEQY	NA	TRBV6-5
ASSSGTSGSADTQY	once	TRBV11-3
ATTVRGPQETQY	NA	TRBV28